These 17 T cell receptor beta chains share one sample of origin, sequenced in a study of blood T cell repertoires in COVID-19 (dated by TCRdb to 2020 to 2022). Preparation of the library involved the immunoSEQ multiplex PCR assay. This immuneACCESS table, as held by TCRdb, lists in-frame sequences with V and J called but not all clones. Of the missing ones, under half trace to an unresolved V gene in checked studies; the others have no known cause. Within this sample are approximately 88,000 clones, with about three quarters of them counted one time only. Approximately 51% of the sample lies in the top ten. The sequenced material came from peripheral blood. The receptors originated from a human donor in a cohort sampled during active COVID-19.

The chain carries TRBV28 and TRBJ1-5; tentatively, D is TRBD1 (5 bases). V was pared by 6 bases and J by 6 bases, with 21 bases between. CDR3 length: 16 residues. Germline loops: CDR1 MDHEN, CDR2 SYDVKM. The CDR3 region has the DNA TGTGCCAGCAGATTAAGGAGGGGATCAGTACCTCAGCCCCAGCATTTT. Translation: CASRLRRGSVPQPQHF.

This clone was seen a handful of times. The chain carries TRBV7-3 and TRBJ2-5; the D gene is possibly TRBD1 (6 bases). CDR1 SGHTA and CDR2 FQGTGA come from the germline V gene. CDR3 length equals 14 residues. V lost 6 bases to trimming and J lost 4 bases, with 15 bases between them. CDR3 in amino acids: CASSSTGNSETQYF. For the CDR3, the DNA is TGTGCCAGCAGTTCTACAGGGAATTCAGAGACCCAGTACTTC.

V and J are TRBV5-8 and TRBJ1-6; 9 nucleotides match TRBD1. Germline V gene sequence: CDR1 SGHTS, CDR2 YDEGEE. The V gene end was trimmed by 4 bases and the J gene end by 3 bases; junction bases not matched to a gene: 5. This CDR3 has 16 amino acids. The CDR3, as DNA: TGTGCCAGCAGCGGAACAGGGGGCCGCTATAATTCACCCCTCCACTTT. Translating it yields CASSGTGGRYNSPLHF.

V usage is TRBV11-2 and J usage is TRBJ2-7; D gene uncertain. Trimming shortened V by 1 base and J by 0 bases, and 7 bases separated the two germline ends. The CDR3 is 14 amino acids. Germline values: CDR1 SGHAT, CDR2 FQNNGV. The CDR3 spells CASSLVVGSYEQYF. The CDR3 DNA sequence: TGTGCCAGCAGCTTAGTGGTCGGCTCCTACGAGCAGTACTTC.

This sequence joins TRBV28 and TRBJ2-7; D is ambiguous. Trimming cost V 5 bases and J 3 bases, with 8 bases left between them. Germline loops: CDR1 MDHEN, CDR2 SYDVKM. The CDR3 is 12 amino acids. The CDR3 region is CASSRPGYEQYF. As DNA, the CDR3 is TGTGCCAGCAGTCGTCCAGGCTACGAGCAGTACTTC.

This clone was counted a few times. The chain has TRBV6-2 or TRBV6-3 and TRBJ2-1; D is unresolved. This CDR3 spans 18 amino acids. Germline values: CDR1 MNHEY, CDR2 SVGEGT. The ends were cut back, 0 bases at V and 0 bases at J, with 15 bases in the middle. The CDR3 protein is CASSYSGRFSSSYNEQFF. CDR3 sequence (DNA): TGTGCCAGCAGTTACTCCGGTCGGTTTTCAAGCTCCTACAATGAGCAGTTCTTC.

This clone was counted many times. The chain joins TRBV6-5 to TRBJ2-5, with 7 nucleotides matching TRBD1. Germline V gives CDR1 MNHEY, CDR2 SVGAGI. V gave up 6 bases and J gave up 1 base; unmatched junction bases: 5. There are 14 residues in the CDR3. The CDR3 DNA reads as TGTGCCAGCAGCCGGGGACAGCTCCAAGAGACCCAGTACTTC. The encoded protein is CASSRGQLQETQYF.

The chain combines TRBV7-2 with TRBJ2-7, with 11 nucleotides matching TRBD2. The CDR3 has 15 amino acids. V shed 5 bases and J 0 bases; nucleotides not matched to a gene: 3. The germline gives CDR1 SGHTA, CDR2 FQGNSA. The CDR3 here is CASSTLAGDSYEQYF. CDR3 DNA sequence: TGTGCCAGCAGCACACTAGCGGGAGACTCCTACGAGCAGTACTTC.

This chain links TRBV7-8 with TRBJ1-5; D not certain. V gave up 2 bases and J gave up 3 bases, with 11 bases separating them. The CDR3 runs to 15 residues. CDR1 is SGHVS, CDR2 FQNEAQ, per germline. CDR3 coding DNA: TGTGCCAGCAGCTTATCAGAACAGACCAATCAGCCCCAGCATTTT. This encodes CASSLSEQTNQPQHF.

The V call is TRBV28, the J call TRBJ2-3; 8 bases map to TRBD2. The CDR3 totals 14 residues. The junction had 8 bases not matched to a gene; V was cut back by 7 bases and J by 5 bases. Germline V gives CDR1 MDHEN, CDR2 SYDVKM. The CDR3 reads CASTYSGNKDTQYF. The CDR3 nucleotides read TGTGCCAGCACCTATAGCGGGAACAAAGATACGCAGTATTTT.

The chain employs TRBV7-2 and TRBJ2-7, with 7 bases lining up with TRBD1. This CDR3 is built from 13 residues. Germline CDR1 and CDR2: SGHTA and FQGNSA. Trimming took 5 bases from V and 2 from J; bases not matched to a gene: 3. Written as DNA, the CDR3 is TGTGCCAGCAGCACGGGACAGACCTACGAGCAGTACTTC. Residues: CASSTGQTYEQYF.

The V gene is TRBV10-3, the J gene TRBJ2-3; D is perhaps TRBD2 (5 bases). The CDR3 is 15 amino acids. Per germline, CDR1 ENHRY and CDR2 SYGVKD. The germline V and J ends were trimmed by 6 bases and 3 bases, with 16 bases remaining between them. The CDR3 is CAISSSEGRTDTQYF. CDR3 nucleotides: TGTGCCATCAGCAGTAGTGAGGGTCGTACAGATACGCAGTATTTT.

The chain recombines TRBV10-3 with TRBJ2-2, with D unresolved. Trimming pared 4 bases from V and 3 bases from J, leaving 9 bases between. This CDR3 is 14 amino acids long. Germline V gene lookup returns CDR1 ENHRY and CDR2 SYGVKD. The CDR3 DNA reads as TGTGCCATCAGTGTGGGCGCGTACACCGGGGAGCTGTTTTTT. Translated, it gives CAISVGAYTGELFF.

The rearrangement joins TRBV11-1 to TRBJ2-7; 12 bases are a match to TRBD2. The CDR3 totals 16 residues. Germline V gives CDR1 SGHAT, CDR2 FQDESV (reference sequence). V dropped 5 bases and J dropped 7; count of bases not matched to a gene: 12. The CDR3 DNA sequence: TGTGCCAGCAGCCCCCGAGGACTAGCGGGGACGCGGGAGCAGTACTTC. Protein sequence: CASSPRGLAGTREQYF.

V and J are TRBV7-9 and TRBJ2-7; a possible D gene is TRBD1 (5 bases). This CDR3 region has 14 residues. The V end lost 2 bases, the J end lost 5 bases, and 13 bases lay between the germline ends. Germline CDR1 SEHNR, CDR2 FQNEAQ (reference sequence). CDR3 DNA: TGTGCCAGCAGCTTAATGGGGCCAACCCACGAGCAGTACTTC. Translating gives CASSLMGPTHEQYF.

In its sample, this clone was seen a few times. J is TRBJ2-7 and V is TRBV6-6; 7 bases map to TRBD1. Per germline, CDR1 MNHNY and CDR2 SVGAGI (reference sequence). The CDR3 contains 13 residues. V lost 8 bases to trimming and J lost 6 bases; unmatched junction nucleotides: 10. CDR3 sequence reads: CASRAGGNGEQYF. The CDR3 DNA reads TGTGCCAGCCGAGCAGGGGGTAATGGCGAGCAGTACTTC.

V gene TRBV6-5 combines with J gene TRBJ2-1, with 9 bases identical to TRBD2. V was clipped by 3 bases and J by 15 bases; unmatched bases: 6. The CDR3 spans 12 residues. Germline-derived CDR1 and CDR2 are MNHEY and SVGAGI. For the CDR3, the DNA is TGTGCCAGCAGTTATGCGGGAGGGGTCCCGTTCTTC. Translating gives CASSYAGGVPFF.